The next 24 T cell receptor beta chains were all read from a single sample in a study of T cells in Graves' hyperthyroidism and ophthalmopathy. The investigators amplified TCR beta CDR3 regions from RNA transcripts. When the TCR CDR3 underwent first-round RT-PCR, the HTBI primer set was used. Each CDR3 protein gets one entry after TCRdb re-called the multiplex PCR reads with MiXCR. The table shows about 700,000 distinct CDR3 sequences, with nearly 45% occurring only once. The sequenced sample was peripheral blood or thyroid tissue (not recorded which). All receptors come from an adult man with Graves' disease, either hyperthyroidism or ophthalmopathy (not recorded which).

There are many counts of this clonotype. V and J are TRBV29-1 and TRBJ1-1, with 7 nucleotides matching TRBD1. The junction had 6 bases not matched to a gene; V was cut back by 4 bases and J by 4 bases. Germline CDR1 reads SQVTM; CDR2 reads ANQGSEA. The CDR3 loop spans 13 amino acids. CDR3 residues: CSVGQGLITEAFF. The CDR3 nucleotides read TGCAGCGTTGGACAGGGATTAATCACTGAAGCTTTCTTT.

The rearrangement joins TRBV24-1 to TRBJ2-2; D may be TRBD1 (5 bases). CDR1 and CDR2 from the germline V gene are KGHDR and SFDVKD. The CDR3 has 13 amino acids. Trimming pared 3 bases from V and 9 bases from J, leaving 10 bases between. In DNA, the CDR3 is TGTGCCACCAGTGATGGGGCCCCTCGGGAGCTGTTTTTT. Amino acids: CATSDGAPRELFF.

This clonotype has at least ten counts. The genes are TRBV29-1 and TRBJ1-4, with D possibly TRBD1 on 5 matching bases. Deletions cut 7 bases from V and 6 bases from J, with 15 bases between. The CDR3 is 13 residues long. CDR1 SQVTM and CDR2 ANQGSEA come from the germline V gene. The CDR3 here is CSAGGDPHEKLFF. CDR3 bases: TGCAGCGCGGGGGGGGATCCCCATGAAAAACTGTTTTTT.

The chain recombines TRBV7-9 with TRBJ1-1, with D tentatively TRBD1 (6 bases). Germline assignment: CDR1 SEHNR and CDR2 FQNEAQ (reference sequence). The V gene lost 1 base and the J gene lost 1 base, with 22 bases spanning the gap. The CDR3 spans 19 residues. The CDR3 DNA follows: TGTGCCAGCAGCTTAGGTAGGGGAAAACAGGGAATTGGGAACACTGAAGCTTTCTTT. This sequence encodes CASSLGRGKQGIGNTEAFF.

The table lists this clonotype with a few counts. The chain combines TRBV19 with TRBJ2-7, with 11 nucleotides matching TRBD2. Germline CDR1 reads LNHDA; CDR2 reads SQIVND (reference sequence). The CDR3 has 14 residues. After removal of 7 bases from V and 3 bases from J, the junction contained 5 bases not matched to a gene. The CDR3 spells CASKLLAGDYEQYF. The CDR3 coding sequence is TGTGCCAGTAAGTTACTAGCGGGGGACTACGAGCAGTACTTC.

This clonotype was recorded a few times. The rearrangement links TRBV12-3 or TRBV12-4 to TRBJ2-7; maybe TRBD2 (5 bases). V was cut by 6 bases and J by 9 bases, with 21 bases left in between. The CDR3 is made up of 14 amino acids. The CDR3 DNA sequence: TGTGCCAGCAGCGCGTTTGGCCAGGACTTCGGGCAGTACTTC. Its translation is CASSAFGQDFGQYF.

The chain employs TRBV7-2 and TRBJ1-4, with a weak D call TRBD1 (5 bases). The CDR3 runs 14 residues. Germline CDR1 is SGHTA and CDR2 is FQGNSA. V was clipped by 2 bases and J by 3 bases, with 7 bases between them. The CDR3 sequence: CASSLMGANEKLFF. The CDR3 coding sequence is TGTGCCAGCAGCTTAATGGGGGCTAATGAAAAACTGTTTTTT.

The chain joins TRBV19 to TRBJ1-5; 7 positions match TRBD1. V dropped 9 bases and J dropped 0; count of bases not matched to a gene: 14. Per germline, CDR1 LNHDA and CDR2 SQIVND (reference sequence). The CDR3 has 17 amino acids. For the CDR3, the DNA is TGTGCCAGCAGCCAAGAGGGGGGACAGACTAGCAATCAGCCCCAGCATTTT. Encoded protein: CASSQEGGQTSNQPQHF.

This chain connects TRBV7-8 to TRBJ2-7; 7 bases are a match to TRBD1. CDR3 length: 15 residues. V was pared by 10 bases and J by 2 bases, with 14 bases of the junction left unmatched. Germline V lookup: CDR1 SGHVS, CDR2 FQNEAQ. The CDR3 spells CAISVPGQKTYEQYF. The CDR3 region has the DNA TGTGCCATCAGTGTCCCGGGACAGAAGACCTACGAGCAGTACTTC.

The table lists this clonotype with many counts. CDR3 sequence: CASTVTGGQYGYTF. The CDR3 DNA sequence: TGTGCCAGCACAGTAACAGGGGGCCAGTATGGCTACACCTTC. This chain connects TRBV7-9 to TRBJ1-2; 9 bases are shared with TRBD1. J was trimmed by 5 bases and V by 7 bases; bases with no gene match: 8. CDR1 is SEHNR and CDR2 is FQNEAQ in the germline V gene (reference sequence). The CDR3 contains 14 residues.

In the case of this clonotype: A read error may produce the germline difference seen at one junction end. The chain has TRBV7-4 and TRBJ1-1; 7 bases are a match to TRBD1. Germline CDR1 reads SGHVT; CDR2 reads SQSDAQ. This CDR3 is built from 15 residues. The CDR3 loop is CASTLEDYRGTELFF. The DNA for the CDR3 is TGCGCCAGCACCCTGGAGGATTACAGGGGAACGGAGCTTTTCTTT.

This clonotype was detected many times. This chain connects TRBV10-3 to TRBJ1-2; unclear D gene. Trimming took 6 bases from V and 3 from J, leaving 8 bases between them. From germline, CDR1 is ENHRY and CDR2 SYGVKD. The CDR3 length is 12 residues. For the CDR3, the DNA is TGTGCCATCAGGGGCCAGGACTATGGCTACACCTTC. Translating gives CAIRGQDYGYTF.

This clonotype has more than one count but fewer than ten. The chain links TRBV9 to TRBJ1-1, with a possible D match to TRBD1 (6 bases). Germline-derived CDR1 and CDR2 are SGDLS and YYNGEE. The CDR3 runs 15 residues. V shed 5 bases and J shed 2 bases, with 16 bases lying between them. The CDR3 DNA follows: TGTGCCAGCAGAGATCTGGGGGGGGCTAACACTGAAGCTTTCTTT. It yields the protein CASRDLGGANTEAFF. Based on the CDR3 plus reference TRBV9 and TRBJ1-1, the full variable domain is DSGVTQTPKHLITATGQRVTLRCSPRSGDLSVYWYQQSLDQGLQFLIQYYNGEERAKGNILERFSAQQFPDLHSELNLSSLELGDSALYFCASRDLGGANTEAFFGQGTRLTVV.

This clonotype came up many times. The chain is built from TRBV2 and TRBJ1-2, with TRBD1 as a possible D gene (5 bases). Germline CDR1 reads SNHLY; CDR2 reads FYNNEI. The CDR3 consists of 13 residues. V was cut by 6 bases and J by 0 bases, with 8 bases left in between. Here the CDR3 reads CASSQTANYGYTF. The CDR3 bases are TGTGCCAGCAGCCAGACAGCTAACTATGGCTACACCTTC.

This clonotype was counted at least ten times. The chain couples TRBV7-2 to TRBJ2-7, with D perhaps matching TRBD1 (6 bases). Germline V gives CDR1 SGHTA, CDR2 FQGNSA. Trimming took off 5 bases at V and 6 bases at J, with 14 bases between the two ends. CDR3 length equals 13 residues. Here the CDR3 DNA reads TGTGCCAGCAGCGTTACAGGGCTGGGCGAGCAGTACTTC. Translating it yields CASSVTGLGEQYF.

The table lists this clonotype with a few counts. The chain is built from TRBV2 and TRBJ1-5; no definite D call. Germline values: CDR1 SNHLY, CDR2 FYNNEI. The CDR3 totals 14 residues. Trimming removed 2 bases from V and 7 bases from J, with 12 bases in between. As DNA, the CDR3 is TGTGCCAGCAGTGAAACTAGTACCGGGCAGCCCCAGCATTTT. Translation gives CASSETSTGQPQHF.

CDR3 loop: CASYREDQPQHF. The CDR3 region has the DNA TGTGCCAGTTACCGGGAGGATCAGCCCCAGCATTTT. The V call is TRBV19, the J call TRBJ1-5; D is unclear. The germline V gene encodes CDR1 LNHDA and CDR2 SQIVND (reference sequence). The germline V and J ends were trimmed by 8 bases and 5 bases, with 10 bases remaining between them. There are 12 residues in the CDR3.

This clonotype was seen just once. Possible read error: a much larger clone is one base away. The chain carries TRBV5-1 and TRBJ1-1, with D unresolved. Germline V CDR1 and CDR2: SGHRS, YFSETQ. V was clipped by 3 bases and J by 11 bases, with 11 bases between them. The CDR3 runs 11 residues. The DNA of the CDR3 is TGCGCCAGCAGCTCTGCCGGGCGGGCTTTCTTT. Residues: CASSSAGRAFF.

This clonotype was seen a handful of times. The chain has TRBV11-3 and TRBJ1-6; 10 nucleotides match TRBD1. V shed 5 bases, J shed 6 bases, and the junction held 4 bases outside the gene matches. CDR1 and CDR2 from the germline V gene are SGHNT and YENEEA. The CDR3 runs to 15 residues. CDR3 sequence reads: CASSPGTGVNSPLHF. The CDR3 bases are TGTGCCAGCAGCCCAGGGACAGGGGTTAATTCACCCCTCCACTTT.

This clonotype was observed a handful of times. CDR3 DNA sequence: TGCGCCAGCAGCCCGTCAGTAATGAGCTCTGGAAACACCATATATTTT. Translated, it gives CASSPSVMSSGNTIYF. The rearrangement links TRBV5-1 to TRBJ1-3, with D unresolved. The V gene's germline CDR1 is SGHRS and CDR2 YFSETQ. V was shortened by 4 bases and J by 0 bases, with 14 bases between the two germline ends. The CDR3 totals 16 residues.

This clonotype has a single count. It may be a read error: a sequence one base away is much more abundant. The V call is TRBV2, the J call TRBJ1-6; D is unresolved. Trimming pared 10 bases from V and 19 bases from J, leaving 23 bases between. This CDR3 is 12 amino acids long. CDR1 is SNHLY and CDR2 is FYNNEI in the germline V gene. The CDR3: CAIPTGSRPEHF. In DNA form, the CDR3 reads TGTGCCATCCCAACCGGGAGCCGTCCTGAGCACTTT. The complete variable domain, with remaining parts taken from reference TRBV2 and TRBJ1-6, reads EPEVTQTPSHQVTQMGQEVILRCVPISNHLYFYWYRQILGQKVEFLVSFYNNEISEKSEIFDDQFSVERPDGSNFTLKIRSTKLEDSAMYFCAIPTGSRPEHFGNGTRLTVT.

This chain links TRBV7-2 with TRBJ1-3, with unresolved D. This CDR3 region has 15 residues. Germline V gene sequence: CDR1 SGHTA, CDR2 FQGNSA. The ends were cut back, 1 base at V and 2 bases at J, with 9 bases in the middle. DNA of the CDR3: TGTGCCAGCAGCTTAGAGAGCAGTGCTGGAAACACCATATATTTT. Protein product: CASSLESSAGNTIYF.

The chain recombines TRBV20-1 with TRBJ1-4; the D is unclear. Germline CDR1 and CDR2: DFQATT and SNEGSKA (reference sequence). The V gene lost 3 bases and the J gene lost 7 bases, with 12 bases spanning the gap. This CDR3 is built from 13 residues. The CDR3 region has the DNA TGCAGTGCTAGTTCGGGGAGCGCTGAAAAACTGTTTTTT. Its protein product is CSASSGSAEKLFF.

CDR3 residues: CASSPRDRGPNEQYF. CDR3 in DNA: TGTGCCAGCAGCCCGAGGGACAGGGGGCCAAACGAGCAGTACTTC. This rearrangement joins TRBV13 to TRBJ2-7; 12 bases are a match to TRBD1. CDR1 is PRHDT and CDR2 is FYEKMQ in the germline V gene (reference sequence). Germline trimming cut 5 bases from V and 5 bases from J; bases unmatched to any gene: 7. The CDR3 covers 15 residues.